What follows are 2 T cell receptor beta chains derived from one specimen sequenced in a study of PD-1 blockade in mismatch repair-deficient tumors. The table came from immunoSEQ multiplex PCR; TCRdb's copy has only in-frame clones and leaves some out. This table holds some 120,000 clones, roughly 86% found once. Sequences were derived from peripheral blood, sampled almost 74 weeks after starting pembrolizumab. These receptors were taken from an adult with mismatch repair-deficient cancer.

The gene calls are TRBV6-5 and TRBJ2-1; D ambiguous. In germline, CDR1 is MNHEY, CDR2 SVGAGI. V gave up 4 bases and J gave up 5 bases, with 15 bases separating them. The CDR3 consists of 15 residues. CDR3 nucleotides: TGTGCCAGCAGTTGGACCGTGATGCCCAACAATGAGCAGTTCTTC. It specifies CASSWTVMPNNEQFF.

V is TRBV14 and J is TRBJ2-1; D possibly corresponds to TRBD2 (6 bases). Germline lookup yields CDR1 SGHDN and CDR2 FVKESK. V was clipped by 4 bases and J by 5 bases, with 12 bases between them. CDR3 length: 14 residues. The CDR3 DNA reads TGTGCCAGCAGCCCACCCGGGAGTAACAATGAGCAGTTCTTC. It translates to CASSPPGSNNEQFF. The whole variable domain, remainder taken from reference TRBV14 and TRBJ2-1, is EAGVTQFPSHSVIEKGQTVTLRCDPISGHDNLYWYRRVMGKEIKFLLHFVKESKQDESGMPNNRFLAERTGGTYSTLKVQPAELEDSGVYFCASSPPGSNNEQFFGPGTRLTVL.